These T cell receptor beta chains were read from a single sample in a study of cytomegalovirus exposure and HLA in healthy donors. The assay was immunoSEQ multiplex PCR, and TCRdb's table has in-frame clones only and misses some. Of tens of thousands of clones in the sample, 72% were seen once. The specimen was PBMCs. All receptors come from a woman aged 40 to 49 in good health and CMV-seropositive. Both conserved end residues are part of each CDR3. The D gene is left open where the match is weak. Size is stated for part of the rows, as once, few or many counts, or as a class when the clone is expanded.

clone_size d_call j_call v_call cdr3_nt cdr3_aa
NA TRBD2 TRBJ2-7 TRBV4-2 TGTGCCAGCAGCCAAGCTAGCGGGGCCTACGAGCAGTACTTC CASSQASGAYEQYF
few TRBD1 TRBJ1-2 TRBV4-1 TGCGCCAGCAGCCGGACAGGGGATGGCTACACCTTC CASSRTGDGYTF
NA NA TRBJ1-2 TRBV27 TGTGCCAGCAGTTTATCGAACAGGCGCTATGGCTACACCTTC CASSLSNRRYGYTF
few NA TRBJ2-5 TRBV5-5 TGTGCCAGCAGCCAAAATCGGGGAGGAGAGACCCAGTACTTC CASSQNRGGETQYF
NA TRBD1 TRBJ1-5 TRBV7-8 TGTGCCAGCAGCCCCACAGGGGGGACGGGATGGCAGCCCCAGCATTTT CASSPTGGTGWQPQHF
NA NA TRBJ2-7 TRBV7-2 TGTGCCAGCAGCTTCCCCCCTGTCAGTACCTACGAGCAGTACTTC CASSFPPVSTYEQYF
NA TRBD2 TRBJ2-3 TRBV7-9 TGTGCCAGCAGCTCCCCCCCGGGACTAGCGATCACAGATACGCAGTATTTT CASSSPPGLAITDTQYF
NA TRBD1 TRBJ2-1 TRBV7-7 TGTGCTAGCAGCCTGGACAGGGGACGCGAGCAGTTCTTC CASSLDRGREQFF
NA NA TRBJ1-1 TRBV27 TGTGCCAGCATCGCCCTCCCCCAAGGGGGCACTGAAGCTTTCTTT CASIALPQGGTEAFF
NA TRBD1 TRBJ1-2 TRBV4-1 TGCGCCAGCAGCCAAGGCGGGACAGACTATGGCTACACCTTC CASSQGGTDYGYTF
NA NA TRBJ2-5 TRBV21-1 TGTGCCAGCAGCAGACGGGACAGGGTAATAGAGACCCAGTACTTC CASSRRDRVIETQYF
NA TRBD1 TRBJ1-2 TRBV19 TGTGCCAGTAGCTTAGCGAGTACAGGGGGCGGCTATGGCTACACCTTC CASSLASTGGGYGYTF
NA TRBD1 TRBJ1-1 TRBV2 TGTGCCAGCAGTTTGACAGGGCAGGGGACTGAAGCTTTCTTT CASSLTGQGTEAFF
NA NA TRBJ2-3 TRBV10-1 TGCGCCAGCAGTGAGTCCTTAGCGGATACGCAGTATTTT CASSESLADTQYF
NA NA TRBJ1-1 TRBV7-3 TGTGCCAGCAGCTTAACGTGGAGGAGTGAAGCTTTCTTT CASSLTWRSEAFF
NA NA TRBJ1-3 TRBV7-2 TGTGCCAGCAGCTTCCCGCAGGGTTCTGGAAACACCATATATTTT CASSFPQGSGNTIYF
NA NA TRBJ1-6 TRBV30 TGTGCCTGGAATCGACAGGATAATTCACCCCTCCACTTT CAWNRQDNSPLHF
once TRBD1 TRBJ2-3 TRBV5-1 TGCGCCAGCAGCCAACCGGGACAGGGTGCAGATACGCAGTATTTT CASSQPGQGADTQYF
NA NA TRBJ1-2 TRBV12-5 TGTGCTAGTGGTTTGGCAGCTAACTATGGCTACACCTTC CASGLAANYGYTF
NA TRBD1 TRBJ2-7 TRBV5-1 TGCGCCAGTGGACAGGCTTCCTCCTACGAGCAGTACTTC CASGQASSYEQYF
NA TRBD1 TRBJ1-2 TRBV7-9 TGTGCCAGCAGCAGTCCGGGACAGGGGTTCGGCTACACCTTC CASSSPGQGFGYTF
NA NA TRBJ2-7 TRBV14 TGTGCCAGCAGCCCAAGAGGGGGATCCTACGAGCAGTACTTC CASSPRGGSYEQYF
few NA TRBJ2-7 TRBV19 TGTGCCAGTAGTAAGGGGGTAACCTACGAGCAGTACTTC CASSKGVTYEQYF
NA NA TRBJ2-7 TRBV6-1 TGTGCCAGCAGAGGACAGCCTCTCGAAGGCGAGCAGTACTTC CASRGQPLEGEQYF
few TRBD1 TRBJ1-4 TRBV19 TGTGCCAGTTCCAACAGGGGCCATGAAAAACTGTTTTTT CASSNRGHEKLFF
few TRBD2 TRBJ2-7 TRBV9 TGTGCCAGCGGGGAGGGCTCCGCCTACGAGCAGTACTTC CASGEGSAYEQYF
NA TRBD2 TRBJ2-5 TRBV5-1 TGCGCCAGCGAACCCGGGGGGAACCAAGAGACCCAGTACTTC CASEPGGNQETQYF
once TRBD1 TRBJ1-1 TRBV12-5 TGTGCTAGTGGTTTGGACAGGGGATTCACTGAAGCTTTCTTT CASGLDRGFTEAFF
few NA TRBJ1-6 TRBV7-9 TGTGCCAGCAGCCAGGAACAAGGGGCACCCCTCCACTTT CASSQEQGAPLHF
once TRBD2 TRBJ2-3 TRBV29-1 TGCAGCGTTGAAGATGTTGCGGGACTAGGGACGGATACGCAGTATTTT CSVEDVAGLGTDTQYF
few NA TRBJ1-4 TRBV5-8 TGTGCCAGCAGCTCCGGTGACAGCACAACTAATGAAAAACTGTTTTTT CASSSGDSTTNEKLFF
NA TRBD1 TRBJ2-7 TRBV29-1 TGCAGCGTTGAAATAGGACAGGGCTACGAGCAGTACTTC CSVEIGQGYEQYF
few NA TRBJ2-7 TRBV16 TGTGCCAGCAGCCGCAGGAACGGGAGATACGAGCAGTACTTC CASSRRNGRYEQYF
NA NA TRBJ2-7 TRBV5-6 TGTGCCAGCAGCTCGGACTTCCAGGCCTACGAGCAGTACTTC CASSSDFQAYEQYF
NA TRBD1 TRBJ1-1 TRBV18 TGTGCCAGCTCACCTATTCGACAGGGTAACACTGAAGCTTTCTTT CASSPIRQGNTEAFF